This T cell receptor beta chain originates from a study of vaccination effects on CD4 cells after COVID-19. Regarding this clone: Antigen unknown.

The CDR3 contains 16 residues. V was cut by 4 bases and J by 7 bases, with 20 bases left in between. Germline V CDR1 and CDR2: MDHEN, SYDVKM. The method was immunoSEQ multiplex PCR; TCRdb's version includes in-frame clones alone and lacks a portion of them. The sample consists of 50,000 to 80,000 clones, around 80% of them appearing once. Scientists isolated CD4+ T cells after a roughly 10-day culture period ended. The cohort was immunized with two doses of either the BNT162b2 or mRNA-1273 vaccine. In the vaccine recipients, nucleocapsid antibodies were negative and there was no prior SARS-CoV-2 infection.

V usage is TRBV28 and J usage is TRBJ1-5, with D possibly matching TRBD1 (6 bases). This clonotype originated in a human donor who received a COVID-19 vaccine. The starting material was CD4+ T cells from PBMCs cultured without peptide, obtained after COVID-19 vaccination. The CDR3 region is CASSSHRVGIKQPQHF. The CDR3 nucleotides read TGTGCCAGCAGTTCCCACAGGGTGGGGATTAAACAGCCCCAGCATTTT. Full variable domain (rest looked up from reference TRBV28 and TRBJ1-5): DVKVTQSSRYLVKRTGEKVFLECVQDMDHENMFWYRQDPGLGLRLIYFSYDVKMKEKGDIPEGYSVSREKKERFSLILESASTNQTSMYLCASSSHRVGIKQPQHFGDGTRLSIL.